This T cell receptor beta chain was sequenced in a study of blood T cells in healthy people across ages. Whole-study results and caveats: Estimated diversity, derived from one million T cells, was regarded as an underestimate. Whereas aged donors had fewer naive CD4+ cells, long-lived donors had more of them and higher diversity.

Primers used in a second PCR of roughly 6 to 12 cycles were a sample-barcoded 5' primer and a J-beta primer mix. TCRdb itself ran the 5' RACE reads through MiXCR, one entry per CDR3 protein. The data contain around 1,000,000 distinct CDR3 sequences, approximately 25% of them singletons. This CDR3 contains 14 residues. Germline V lookup: CDR1 SGHTA, CDR2 FQGNSA. V dropped 5 bases and J dropped 3 bases, with 13 bases sitting between them. As to this clonotype: Antigen specificity is unknown.

Another study also made use of these data, one on T cells of mothers and their children. That work adds: Samples came from a few healthy Caucasian mothers and their six children. Whether related or unrelated, pairs show similar shaping of TCR recombination output by thymic selection.

The clonotype originates from a girl aged 2 to 9 in good health. The sample was blood. The chain is built from TRBV7-2 and TRBJ1-2; D is undetermined. CDR3 sequence reads: CASSPPASYYGYTF. The CDR3 DNA reads TGTGCCAGCAGCCCTCCCGCATCGTACTATGGCTACACCTTC.